This T cell receptor beta chain stems from a study of T cell repertoires in cytomegalovirus infection. MiXCR was run by TCRdb on the reads, yielding one entry per CDR3 protein. The data show about 920,000 distinct CDR3 sequences, with about 33% seen just once and around an eighth held by the top ten. CDR1 and CDR2 from the germline V gene are SNHLY and FYNNEI. V lost 8 bases and J lost 0, with 19 bases in between. The CDR3 totals 16 residues. This clonotype was detected only a few times. The antigen is not known. General observations from the study: Cumulative frequency of public TCR beta families picked out carriers of CMV plus the relevant HLA. Dominating the ex vivo response were TCR beta clonotypes that were CMV-specific and HLA-C-restricted.

The rearrangement joins TRBV2 to TRBJ1-2; D is ambiguous. The sequence came from a human donor in good health (CMV status not recorded). Some clones in this sample may be carry-over from other donors' samples. The source material was cultured CD8+ T cells from PBMCs, sampled from culture after CMV antigen stimulation. The CDR3, as DNA: TGTGCCAGCGTAACTTTGCCCGGGGTATCTAACTATGGCTACACCTTC. Translated, it gives CASVTLPGVSNYGYTF.